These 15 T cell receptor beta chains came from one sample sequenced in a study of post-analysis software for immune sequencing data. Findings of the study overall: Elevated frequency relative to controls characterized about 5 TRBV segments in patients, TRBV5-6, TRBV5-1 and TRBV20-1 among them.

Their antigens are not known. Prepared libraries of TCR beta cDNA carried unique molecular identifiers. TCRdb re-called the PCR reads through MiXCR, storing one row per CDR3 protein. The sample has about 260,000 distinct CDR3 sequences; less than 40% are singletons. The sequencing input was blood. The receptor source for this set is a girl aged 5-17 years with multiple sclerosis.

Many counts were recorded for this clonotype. The CDR3 coding sequence is TGCGCCAGCAGCTTGGTAGGGGGCCAAGAGACCCAGTACTTC. Protein: CASSLVGGQETQYF. The V call is TRBV5-1, the J call TRBJ2-5, with D tentatively TRBD1 (6 bases). The CDR3 spans 14 residues. CDR1 and CDR2 (germline): SGHRS, YFSETQ. V shed 0 bases and J shed 1 base, with 7 bases lying between them.

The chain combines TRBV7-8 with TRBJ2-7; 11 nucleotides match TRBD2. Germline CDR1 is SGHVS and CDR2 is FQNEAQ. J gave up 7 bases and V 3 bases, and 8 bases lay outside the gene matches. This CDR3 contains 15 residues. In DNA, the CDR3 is TGTGCCAGCAGCTTCGGACTAGCGGGTAGCAATGAGCAGTACTTC. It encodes CASSFGLAGSNEQYF.

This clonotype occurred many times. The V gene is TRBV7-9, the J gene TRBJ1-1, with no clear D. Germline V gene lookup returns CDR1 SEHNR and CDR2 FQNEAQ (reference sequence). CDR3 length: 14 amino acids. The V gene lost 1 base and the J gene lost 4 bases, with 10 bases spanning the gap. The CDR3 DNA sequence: TGTGCCAGCAGCTTAGATGTGGGAGGCACTGAAGCTTTCTTT. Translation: CASSLDVGGTEAFF. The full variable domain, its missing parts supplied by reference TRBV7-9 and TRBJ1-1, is DTGVSQNPRHKITKRGQNVTFRCDPISEHNRLYWYRQTLGQGPEFLTYFQNEAQLEKSRLLSDRFSAERPKGSFSTLEIQRTEQGDSAMYLCASSLDVGGTEAFFGQGTRLTVV.

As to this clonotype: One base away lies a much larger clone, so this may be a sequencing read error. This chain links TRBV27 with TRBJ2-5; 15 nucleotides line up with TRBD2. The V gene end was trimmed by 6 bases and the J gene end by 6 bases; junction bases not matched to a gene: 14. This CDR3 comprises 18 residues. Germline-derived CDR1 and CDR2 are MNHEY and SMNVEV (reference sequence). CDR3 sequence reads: CASSRRGTSGRMGKTQYF. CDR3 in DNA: TGTGCCAGCAGCCGAAGGGGGACTAGCGGGAGGATGGGGAAGACCCAGTACTTC.

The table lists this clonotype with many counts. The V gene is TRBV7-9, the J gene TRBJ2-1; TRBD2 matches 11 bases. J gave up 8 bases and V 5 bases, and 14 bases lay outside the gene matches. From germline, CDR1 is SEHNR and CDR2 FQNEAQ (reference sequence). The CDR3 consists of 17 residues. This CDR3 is CASSPSSGLAGGDEQFF. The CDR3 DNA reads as TGTGCCAGCAGCCCGTCGTCTGGGCTAGCGGGGGGCGATGAGCAGTTCTTC.

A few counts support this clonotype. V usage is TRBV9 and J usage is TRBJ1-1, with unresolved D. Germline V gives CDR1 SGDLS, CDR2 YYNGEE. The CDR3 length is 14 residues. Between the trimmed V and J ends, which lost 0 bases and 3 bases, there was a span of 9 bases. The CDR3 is CASSVDLSDTEAFF. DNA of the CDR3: TGTGCCAGCAGCGTAGATCTTTCGGACACTGAAGCTTTCTTT.

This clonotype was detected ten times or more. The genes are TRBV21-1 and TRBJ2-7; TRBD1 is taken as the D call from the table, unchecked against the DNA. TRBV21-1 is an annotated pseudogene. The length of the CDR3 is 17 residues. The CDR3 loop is CASSPFNTGKGRYEQYF. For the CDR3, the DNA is TGTGCCAGCAGCCCATTCAATACAGGGAAGGGGCGGTACGAGCAGTACTTC.

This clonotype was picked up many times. The DNA for the CDR3 is TGTGCCAGCAGTCGGATGGGGGATGGCTACACCTTC. It codes for CASSRMGDGYTF. This chain connects TRBV7-9 to TRBJ1-2; D is perhaps TRBD1 (5 bases). Germline V gives CDR1 SEHNR, CDR2 FQNEAQ (reference sequence). Trimming shortened V by 6 bases and J by 6 bases, and 11 bases separated the two germline ends. CDR3 length: 12 residues.

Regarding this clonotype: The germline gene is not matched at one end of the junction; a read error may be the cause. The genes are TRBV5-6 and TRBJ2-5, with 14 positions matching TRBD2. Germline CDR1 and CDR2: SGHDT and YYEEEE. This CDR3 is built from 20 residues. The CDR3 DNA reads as TGTGCCGGCAGCTTCCAATGGGGACTAGCGGGGGCTCCGTACCAAGAGACCCAGTACTTC. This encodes CAGSFQWGLAGAPYQETQYF. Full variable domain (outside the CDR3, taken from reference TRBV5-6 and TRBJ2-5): DAGVTQSPTHLIKTRGQQVTLRCSPKSGHDTVSWYQQALGQGPQFIFQYYEEEERQRGNFPDRFSGHQFPNYSSELNVNALLLGDSALYLCAGSFQWGLAGAPYQETQYFGPGTRLLVL.

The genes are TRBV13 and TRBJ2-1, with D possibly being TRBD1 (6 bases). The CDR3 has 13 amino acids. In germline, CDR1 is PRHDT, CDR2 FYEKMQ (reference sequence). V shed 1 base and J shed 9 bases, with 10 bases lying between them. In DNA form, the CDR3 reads TGTGCCAGCAGCTTAGACAGGGTCGTTGAGCAGTTCTTC. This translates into CASSLDRVVEQFF.

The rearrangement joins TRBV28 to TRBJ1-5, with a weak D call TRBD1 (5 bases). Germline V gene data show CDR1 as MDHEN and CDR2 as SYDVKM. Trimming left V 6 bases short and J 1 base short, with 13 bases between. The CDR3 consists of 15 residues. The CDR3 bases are TGTGCCAGCAGCATCGGGGGTTTGAGCAATCAGCCCCAGCATTTT. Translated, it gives CASSIGGLSNQPQHF.

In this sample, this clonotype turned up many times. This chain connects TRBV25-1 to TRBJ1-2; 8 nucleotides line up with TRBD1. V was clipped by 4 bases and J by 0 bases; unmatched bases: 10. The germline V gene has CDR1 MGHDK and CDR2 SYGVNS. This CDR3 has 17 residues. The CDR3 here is CASSAIHRDRSNYGYTF. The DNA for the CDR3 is TGTGCCAGCAGTGCCATACACCGGGACAGGTCTAACTATGGCTACACCTTC.

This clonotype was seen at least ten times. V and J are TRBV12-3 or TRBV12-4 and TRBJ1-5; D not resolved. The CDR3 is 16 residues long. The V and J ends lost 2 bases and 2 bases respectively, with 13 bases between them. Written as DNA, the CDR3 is TGTGCCAGCAGTTTAAGTCCCCCGGGAGGCAATCAGCCCCAGCATTTT. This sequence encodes CASSLSPPGGNQPQHF.

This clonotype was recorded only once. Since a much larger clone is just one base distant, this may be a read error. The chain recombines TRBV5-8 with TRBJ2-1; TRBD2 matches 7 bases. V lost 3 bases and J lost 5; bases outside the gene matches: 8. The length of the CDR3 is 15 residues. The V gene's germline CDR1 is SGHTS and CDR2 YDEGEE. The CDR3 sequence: CASSWEGRAHNEQFF. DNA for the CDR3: TGTGCCAGCAGCTGGGAGGGGAGGGCCCACAATGAGCAGTTCTTC.

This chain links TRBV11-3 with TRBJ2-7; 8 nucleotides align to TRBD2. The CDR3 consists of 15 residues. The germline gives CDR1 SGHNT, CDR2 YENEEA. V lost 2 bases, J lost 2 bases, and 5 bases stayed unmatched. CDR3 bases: TGTGCCAGCAGCTTACGGCGGGAGGCCACCTACGAGCAGTACTTC. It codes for CASSLRREATYEQYF.